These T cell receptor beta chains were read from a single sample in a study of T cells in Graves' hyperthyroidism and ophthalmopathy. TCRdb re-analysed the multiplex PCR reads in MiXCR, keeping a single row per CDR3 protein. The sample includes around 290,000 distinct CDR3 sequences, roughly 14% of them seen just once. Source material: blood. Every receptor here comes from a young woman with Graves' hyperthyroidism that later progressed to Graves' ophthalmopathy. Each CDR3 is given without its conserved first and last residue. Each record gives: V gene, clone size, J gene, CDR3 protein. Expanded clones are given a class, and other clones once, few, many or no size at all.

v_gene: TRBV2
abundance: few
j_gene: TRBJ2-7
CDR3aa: ASRGKREGLYEQY

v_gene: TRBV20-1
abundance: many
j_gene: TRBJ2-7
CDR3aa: SAIPTGTPSFRQY

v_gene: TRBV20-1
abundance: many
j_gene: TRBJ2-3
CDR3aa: SAQMEADTQY

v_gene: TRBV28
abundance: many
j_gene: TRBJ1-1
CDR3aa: ASSRTGGGNTEAF

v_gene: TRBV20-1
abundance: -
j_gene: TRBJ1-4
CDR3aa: SVSTGGTNEKLF

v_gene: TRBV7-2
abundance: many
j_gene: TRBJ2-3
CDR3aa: ASSRWVLAYTDTQY

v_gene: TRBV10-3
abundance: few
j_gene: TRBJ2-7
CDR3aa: AISTGTNYEQY

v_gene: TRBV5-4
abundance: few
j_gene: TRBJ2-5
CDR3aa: ASSLDFVGAQETQY

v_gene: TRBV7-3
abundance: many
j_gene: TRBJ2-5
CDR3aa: ASSSDTGGAETQY

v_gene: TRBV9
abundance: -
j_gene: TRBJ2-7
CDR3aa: ASSADRVPYEQY

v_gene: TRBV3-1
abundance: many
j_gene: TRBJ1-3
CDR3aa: ASSQAGNTIY

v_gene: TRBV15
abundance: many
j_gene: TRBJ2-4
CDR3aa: ATSRIRDSIQY

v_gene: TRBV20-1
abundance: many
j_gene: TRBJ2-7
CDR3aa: SANRGENEQY

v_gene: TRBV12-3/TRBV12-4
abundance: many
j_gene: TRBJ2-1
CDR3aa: ASRAGTSGSSYNEQF

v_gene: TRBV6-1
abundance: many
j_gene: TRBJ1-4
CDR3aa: ASRARQPQSEKLF

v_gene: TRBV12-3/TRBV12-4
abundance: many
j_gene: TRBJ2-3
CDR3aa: ASSSKGPVGTDTQY

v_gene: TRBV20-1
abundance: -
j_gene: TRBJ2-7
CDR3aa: SARDSSRPRKYEQY

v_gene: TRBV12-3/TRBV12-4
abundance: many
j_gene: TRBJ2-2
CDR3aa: ASSSRDSATGELF

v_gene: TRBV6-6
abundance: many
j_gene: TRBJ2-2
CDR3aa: ASSYSIVGTGELF

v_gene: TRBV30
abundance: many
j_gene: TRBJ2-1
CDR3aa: AWTTGTSGRSEQF

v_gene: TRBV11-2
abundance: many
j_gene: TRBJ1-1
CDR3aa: ASSLDHRGNTEAF

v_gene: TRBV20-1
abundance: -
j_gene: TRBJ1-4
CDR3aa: SARGTGTNEKLF

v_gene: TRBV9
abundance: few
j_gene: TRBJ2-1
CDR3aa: ASSVAGYSYNEQF

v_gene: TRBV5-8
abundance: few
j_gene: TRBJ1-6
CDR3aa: ASSPHGDPYNSPLH

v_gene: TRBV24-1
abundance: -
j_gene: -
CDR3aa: ATSGGGQETQF

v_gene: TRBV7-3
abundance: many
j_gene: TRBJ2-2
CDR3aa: ASSPRLADTGELF

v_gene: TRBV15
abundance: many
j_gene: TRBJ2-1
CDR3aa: ATSRDLLAGDNEQF

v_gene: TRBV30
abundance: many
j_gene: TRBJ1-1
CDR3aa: AYKQGPYGTEAF

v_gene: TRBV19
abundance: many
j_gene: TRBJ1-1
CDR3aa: ASSIAGGLGTEAF

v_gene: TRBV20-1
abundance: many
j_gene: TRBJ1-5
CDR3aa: SARPEGVRQPQH

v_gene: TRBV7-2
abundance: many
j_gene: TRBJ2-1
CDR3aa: ASSRQGDEQF

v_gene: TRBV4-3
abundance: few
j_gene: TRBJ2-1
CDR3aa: ASSQVPGTGNNEQF

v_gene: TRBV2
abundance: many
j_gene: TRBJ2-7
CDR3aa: ASSELRGNEQY

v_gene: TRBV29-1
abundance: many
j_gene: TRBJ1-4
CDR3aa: SVSMETTNEKLF

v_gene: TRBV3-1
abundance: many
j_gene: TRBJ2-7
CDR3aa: ASSQPRGLSDEQY

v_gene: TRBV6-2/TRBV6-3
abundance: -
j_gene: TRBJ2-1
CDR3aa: ASLGGREKIYNEQF

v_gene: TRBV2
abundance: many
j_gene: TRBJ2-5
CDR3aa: ASSPLGRGSQETQY

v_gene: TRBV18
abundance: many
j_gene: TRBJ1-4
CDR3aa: ASSLNRDRAEKLF

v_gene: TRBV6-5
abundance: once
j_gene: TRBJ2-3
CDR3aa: ASSYSERADTQY

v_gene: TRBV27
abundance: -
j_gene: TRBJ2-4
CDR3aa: ASSSLGGGLAKNIQY

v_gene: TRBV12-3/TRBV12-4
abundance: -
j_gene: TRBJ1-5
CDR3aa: ASSPQGIQPQH

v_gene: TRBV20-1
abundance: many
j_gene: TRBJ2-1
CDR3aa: SARTSGSSYNEQF

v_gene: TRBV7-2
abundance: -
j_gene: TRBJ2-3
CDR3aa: ASSRIGGADTQY

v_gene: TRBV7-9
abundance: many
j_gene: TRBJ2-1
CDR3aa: ASSLGQGNEQF

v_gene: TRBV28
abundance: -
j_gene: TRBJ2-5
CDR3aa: ASESGTSGSPQETQY

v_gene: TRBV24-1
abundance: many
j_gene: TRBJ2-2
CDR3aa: ATSVGRSGGELF

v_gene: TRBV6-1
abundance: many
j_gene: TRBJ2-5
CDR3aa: ASSALPGGETQY

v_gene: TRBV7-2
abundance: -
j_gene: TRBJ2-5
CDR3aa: ASSLWDRGRWLRETQY

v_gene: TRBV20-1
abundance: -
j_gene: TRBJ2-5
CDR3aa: SASSASSLYRGGTQY

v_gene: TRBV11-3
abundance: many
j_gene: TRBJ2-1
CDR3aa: ASSSQGFNEQF

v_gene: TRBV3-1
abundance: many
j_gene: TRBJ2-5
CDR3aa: ASSHRETQY

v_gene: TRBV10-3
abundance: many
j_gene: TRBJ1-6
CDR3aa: AITDRENNSPLH

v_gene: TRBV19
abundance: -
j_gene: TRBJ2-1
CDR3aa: ASSNPSGSSGEQF

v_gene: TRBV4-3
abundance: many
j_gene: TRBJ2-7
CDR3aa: ASSQDRTSGSEQY

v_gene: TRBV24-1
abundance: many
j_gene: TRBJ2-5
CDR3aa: ATSDPWRGETQY

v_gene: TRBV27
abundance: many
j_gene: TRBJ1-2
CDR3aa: ASSREGLGPYYGYT

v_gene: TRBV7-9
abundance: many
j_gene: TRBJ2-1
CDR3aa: ASSSPGQGTYNEQF

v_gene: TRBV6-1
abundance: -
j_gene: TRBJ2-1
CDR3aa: ASSDANSYNEQF

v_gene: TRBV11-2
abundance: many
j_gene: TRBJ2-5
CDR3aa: ASSHLEGPPRETQY